This record looks at one TCR beta chain sequence and its context. Produced via immunoSEQ multiplex PCR; TCRdb's table is partial and in-frame only. Of more than 400,000 clones in the sample, roughly 95% are singletons; the top ten hold about 0.06%. V gave up 4 bases and J gave up 5 bases, with 15 bases separating them. Germline CDR1 and CDR2: WNHNN and SYGVQD (reference sequence). The CDR3 length is 14 residues. The data were taken from a study of shared clonotypes between healthy human individuals. V usage is TRBV10-1 and J usage is TRBJ2-7; TRBD2 is a possible D gene (6 bases). The sample taken for sequencing was naive CD4+ T cells sorted from blood. Regarding subset: CD45RA+ positively selected. The receptor's source is a woman in her 30s in good health. CDR3 amino acids: CASSVGGLVNEQYF. For the CDR3, the DNA is TGCGCCAGCAGTGTCGGGGGACTCGTCAACGAGCAGTACTTC.